This TCR beta chain was profiled in a study of T cell responses to AZD1222 COVID-19 vaccine. TCRdb keeps only in-frame clones here, not all; method: immunoSEQ multiplex PCR. The sample has about 110,000 clones, around 84% seen once. This CDR3 spans 16 amino acids. CDR1 and CDR2 (germline): GTSNPN, SVGIG (reference sequence). J was trimmed by 0 bases and V by 0 bases; bases with no gene match: 5. The source of this sequence is an adult in good health. The chain couples TRBV30 to TRBJ2-1; 7 bases are shared with TRBD2. The sample in question was peripheral blood, obtained on day 0 of AZD1222 vaccination. This CDR3 is CAWSVPGGSSYNEQFF. CDR3 nucleotide sequence: TGTGCCTGGAGTGTACCCGGGGGGAGCTCCTACAATGAGCAGTTCTTC.